The 14 T cell receptor beta chains below were found in one sample sequenced in a study of CD8 T cells in ankylosing spondylitis. TCRdb reprocessed the 5' RACE reads via MiXCR and lists one record per CDR3 protein. The sample consists of 210,000 or so distinct CDR3 sequences, roughly 8.2% of them appearing once. The sample consisted of blood, either unsorted or a sorted T cell fraction (not recorded which). Receptors originate from a female donor with ankylosing spondylitis or in good health (not recorded which).

This clonotype was counted many times. The chain combines TRBV20-1 with TRBJ2-1; possible D gene TRBD2, 5 bases. This CDR3 is built from 15 residues. Trimming removed 0 bases at V and 4 bases at J, with 13 bases between. Germline V gene lookup returns CDR1 DFQATT and CDR2 SNEGSKA (reference sequence). This CDR3 is CSARDMSGLYNEQFF. CDR3 coding DNA: TGCAGTGCTAGAGATATGAGCGGTCTATACAATGAGCAGTTCTTC.

The chain combines TRBV30 with TRBJ2-2; 8 nucleotides align to TRBD2. With V trimmed by 4 bases and J by 6 bases, 13 bases remained unmatched. CDR3 length equals 16 residues. The germline V gene has CDR1 GTSNPN and CDR2 SVGIG (reference sequence). CDR3 sequence: CAWILGPGLGAGELFF. The CDR3 bases are TGTGCCTGGATCTTAGGTCCGGGACTAGGGGCCGGGGAGCTGTTTTTT.

This clonotype was counted at least ten times. The genes are TRBV20-1 and TRBJ2-3; TRBD2 matches 11 bases. V dropped 0 bases and J dropped 2; count of bases not matched to a gene: 10. The germline V gene has CDR1 DFQATT and CDR2 SNEGSKA (reference sequence). The CDR3 length is 18 residues. CDR3 loop: CSAREEGLADLSTDTQYF. For the CDR3, the DNA is TGCAGTGCTAGAGAGGAGGGACTAGCGGATCTCTCCACAGATACGCAGTATTTT.

In this sample, this clonotype turned up many times. The chain couples TRBV6-5 to TRBJ2-5, with TRBD1 matching over 7 bases. The CDR3 spans 16 residues. The V gene end was trimmed by 2 bases and the J gene end by 2 bases; junction bases not matched to a gene: 8. Germline lookup yields CDR1 MNHEY and CDR2 SVGAGI. Written as DNA, the CDR3 is TGTGCCAGCAGTTACGGGACAGTACGCCCTCAAGAGACCCAGTACTTC. It translates to CASSYGTVRPQETQYF.

This clonotype was seen repeatedly, ten times or more. The genes are TRBV7-2 and TRBJ1-5; D not resolved. CDR1 SGHTA and CDR2 FQGNSA come from the germline V gene. The CDR3 sequence is 13 residues long. V lost 4 bases and J 6 bases, leaving 10 bases between the germline ends. The CDR3 is CASSSARGQPQHF. The DNA of the CDR3 is TGTGCCAGCAGCTCCGCACGGGGTCAGCCCCAGCATTTT.

This clonotype was picked up many times. The chain uses TRBV5-5 and TRBJ2-3; D call uncertain. The ends were cut back, 0 bases at V and 2 bases at J, with 10 bases in the middle. Looked up from germline, CDR1 is SGHKS and CDR2 is YYEKEE (reference sequence). The CDR3 has 15 amino acids. The CDR3 spells CASSLGGGPTDTQYF. The CDR3 nucleotides are TGTGCCAGCAGCTTGGGAGGCGGACCCACAGATACGCAGTATTTT.

V usage is TRBV11-2 and J usage is TRBJ2-1; a possible D gene is TRBD2 (5 bases). CDR1 is SGHAT and CDR2 is FQNNGV in the germline V gene. V was pared by 3 bases and J by 8 bases, with 17 bases between. The CDR3 spans 15 residues. Here the CDR3 reads CASSFWESVRDEQFF. The CDR3 nucleotides are TGTGCCAGCAGCTTTTGGGAGTCAGTCCGCGATGAGCAGTTCTTC.

This clonotype has a count of ten or more. This CDR3 is CASSPGQNYEQYF. For the CDR3, the DNA is TGTGCCAGCTCACCGGGTCAGAACTACGAGCAGTACTTC. The V and J genes are TRBV18 and TRBJ2-7; D remains unclear. CDR1 is KGHSH and CDR2 is LQKENI in the germline V gene. The CDR3 contains 13 residues. Trimming took off 3 bases at V and 3 bases at J, with 9 bases between the two ends. Full variable domain (outside the CDR3, taken from reference TRBV18 and TRBJ2-7): NAGVMQNPRHLVRRRGQEARLRCSPMKGHSHVYWYRQLPEEGLKFMVYLQKENIIDESGMPKERFSAEFPKEGPSILRIQQVVRGDSAAYFCASSPGQNYEQYFGPGTRLTVT.

At least ten counts were recorded for this clonotype. The chain uses TRBV18 and TRBJ1-5; D is unclear. V was cut by 5 bases and J by 5 bases, with 7 bases left in between. CDR3 size: 12 residues. Germline CDR1 and CDR2: KGHSH and LQKENI. The CDR3 spells CASSDGDQPQHF. The CDR3 DNA reads as TGTGCCAGCTCAGACGGGGATCAGCCCCAGCATTTT.

There are many counts of this clonotype. The chain uses TRBV6-6 and TRBJ1-4; TRBD1 matches at 8 bases. The CDR3 totals 15 residues. Germline V CDR1 and CDR2: MNHNY, SVGAGI (reference sequence). The V gene end was trimmed by 4 bases and the J gene end by 2 bases; junction bases not matched to a gene: 3. The CDR3 protein is CASSSRGQTNEKLFF. The CDR3 region has the DNA TGTGCCAGCAGTTCCAGGGGGCAGACTAATGAAAAACTGTTTTTT.

This clonotype showed up many times. The chain combines TRBV11-2 with TRBJ2-2; TRBD2 agrees at 9 bases. The germline CDR1 and CDR2 sequences are SGHAT and FQNNGV. After removal of 3 bases from V and 2 bases from J, the junction contained 1 base not matched to a gene. CDR3 length: 15 residues. CDR3 protein: CASSFGTSNTGELFF. CDR3 in DNA: TGTGCCAGCAGCTTTGGGACTAGCAACACCGGGGAGCTGTTTTTT.

The table lists this clonotype with many counts. With a much larger clone just one base away, this may be a read error. The chain recombines TRBV9 with TRBJ2-5; maybe TRBD2 (5 bases). CDR3 length: 14 amino acids. Between the trimmed V and J ends, which lost 0 bases and 0 bases, there was a span of 6 bases. Germline values: CDR1 SGDLS, CDR2 YYNGEE. The CDR3 protein is CASSVDGDQETQYF. The DNA of the CDR3 is TGTGCCAGCAGCGTAGACGGGGACCAAGAGACCCAGTACTTC.

This clonotype was seen many times. The V and J genes are TRBV7-2 and TRBJ1-3; D may be TRBD1 (5 bases). Deletions cut 7 bases from V and 3 bases from J, with 13 bases between. In germline, CDR1 is SGHTA, CDR2 FQGNSA. This CDR3 is built from 14 residues. DNA for the CDR3: TGTGCCAGCAACTCCGGGGCTGGTGGAAACACCATATATTTT. It codes for CASNSGAGGNTIYF.

In its sample, this clonotype was seen many times. V is TRBV4-2 and J is TRBJ2-7; D is ambiguous. Germline-derived CDR1 and CDR2 are LGHNA and YNFKEQ. The germline V and J ends were trimmed by 5 bases and 3 bases, with 20 bases remaining between them. CDR3 length: 16 residues. The CDR3 region is CASSSHSGVNIYEQYF. The CDR3, as DNA: TGTGCCAGCAGCTCTCACAGTGGGGTAAATATCTACGAGCAGTACTTC.